Following are 18 T cell receptor beta chains from one sample sequenced in a study of blood T cells in healthy people across ages. For the second PCR, which ran for roughly 7 to 11 cycles, a sample-barcoded 5' primer and a J-beta primer mix were used. TCRdb itself ran the 5' RACE reads through MiXCR, one entry per CDR3 protein. This sample has around 1,500,000 distinct CDR3 sequences, with 28% found just once. Specimen: blood. These receptor sequences come from a woman aged 25 to 39 in good health.

This clonotype came up many times. The chain combines TRBV3-1 with TRBJ2-6; no clear D gene. Germline V gene lookup returns CDR1 LGHDT and CDR2 YNNKEL (reference sequence). Trimming took off 8 bases at V and 0 bases at J, with 8 bases between the two ends. The CDR3 is 14 residues long. The CDR3 loop is CASSQVSGANVLTF. CDR3 nucleotides: TGTGCCAGCTCCCAGGTCTCTGGGGCCAACGTCCTGACTTTC.

A few counts support this clonotype. The chain joins TRBV7-9 to TRBJ2-5, with D possibly being TRBD2 (5 bases). The DNA end is more similar to TRBJ2-7, so the J call may be wrong. Germline loops: CDR1 SEHNR, CDR2 FQNEAQ (reference sequence). This CDR3 region has 11 residues. The CDR3 DNA reads TGTGCCAGCACACGGGATAGCGAGCAGTACTTC. Amino acids: CASTRDSEQYF.

In this sample, this clonotype turned up a few times. The V call is TRBV4-1, the J call TRBJ2-3; D uncertain. Germline CDR1 reads MGHRA; CDR2 reads YSYEKL. The CDR3 has 17 amino acids. V was cut by 4 bases and J by 4 bases, with 21 bases left in between. CDR3 residues: CASSPKNLWGIADTQYF. The CDR3 nucleotides are TGCGCCAGCAGCCCGAAGAATCTCTGGGGAATCGCAGATACGCAGTATTTT.

In its sample, this clonotype was seen many times. V and J are TRBV9 and TRBJ2-1, with 7 bases matching TRBD2. V lost 0 bases, J lost 8 bases, and 8 bases stayed unmatched. The CDR3 is 15 amino acids. Germline-derived CDR1 and CDR2 are SGDLS and YYNGEE. The CDR3 nucleotides are TGTGCCAGCAGCGTAGCGGCTAGCGGATCTTATGAGCAGTTCTTC. Translating gives CASSVAASGSYEQFF.

A few counts support this clonotype. This rearrangement joins TRBV5-1 to TRBJ1-2; no clear D gene. Germline V gene sequence: CDR1 SGHRS, CDR2 YFSETQ. Deletions cut 0 bases from V and 3 bases from J, with 12 bases between. The length of the CDR3 is 15 residues. The DNA for the CDR3 is TGCGCCAGCAGCTTGGCAGCCGCGAGAGACTATGGCTACACCTTC. Translated, it gives CASSLAAARDYGYTF. The full variable domain, in which reference TRBV5-1 and TRBJ1-2 provide the parts outside the CDR3, is KAGVTQTPRYLIKTRGQQVTLSCSPISGHRSVSWYQQTPGQGLQFLFEYFSETQRNKGNFPGRFSGRQFSNSRSEMNVSTLELGDSALYLCASSLAAARDYGYTFGSGTRLTVV.

A note on this clonotype: A read error may be the cause here, since a much bigger clone is one base away. The chain recombines TRBV9 with TRBJ2-6, with D uncertain. V lost 3 bases and J lost 2, with 9 bases in between. The CDR3 contains 15 residues. Germline V gives CDR1 SGDLS, CDR2 YYNGEE. The CDR3 DNA is TGTGCCAGCAGCGAGTCGCACCCTGGGGCCAACGTCCTGACTTTC. It translates to CASSESHPGANVLTF.

At least ten counts were recorded for this clonotype. The chain is built from TRBV29-1 and TRBJ2-4, with D unresolved. Germline V lookup: CDR1 SQVTM, CDR2 ANQGSEA. The CDR3 has 8 residues. CDR3 sequence (DNA): TGCATGAAAAACATTCAGTACTTC. Protein sequence: CMKNIQYF.

This clonotype was found a few times. At one boundary the junction diverges from the germline segment, which might be a read error. DNA of the CDR3: TGCGCCGGCAGAAGCTCCCCTAGCGGGGGAGGTCAAACTTACGAGCAGTTCTTC. Translating it yields CAGRSSPSGGGQTYEQFF. V is TRBV5-1 and J is TRBJ2-1; 10 bases fit TRBD2. CDR1 SGHRS and CDR2 YFSETQ come from the germline V gene. The CDR3 is 18 amino acids.

This clonotype was seen more than once but under ten times. The chain employs TRBV29-1 and TRBJ1-1, with a possible D match to TRBD1 (6 bases). Germline values: CDR1 SQVTM, CDR2 ANQGSEA. V was trimmed by 6 bases and J by 2 bases, leaving 13 bases between them. This CDR3 has 13 residues. The CDR3 sequence: CSVHGQYNTEAFF. CDR3 DNA sequence: TGCAGCGTCCACGGACAGTATAACACTGAAGCTTTCTTT.

This clonotype was picked up a small number of times. The rearrangement links TRBV20-1 to TRBJ2-3; the D gene is possibly TRBD2 (6 bases). The CDR3 runs 15 residues. Germline loops: CDR1 DFQATT, CDR2 SNEGSKA (reference sequence). Trimming took 4 bases from V and 1 from J, leaving 15 bases between them. For the CDR3, the DNA is TGCAGTGCTATCGGGGGAATGACCCGCACAGATACGCAGTATTTT. It specifies CSAIGGMTRTDTQYF.

The chain carries TRBV20-1 and TRBJ2-7, with D perhaps matching TRBD2 (5 bases). There are 14 residues in the CDR3. Germline lookup yields CDR1 DFQATT and CDR2 SNEGSKA (reference sequence). V lost 3 bases, J lost 4 bases, and 16 bases lay in between. CDR3 residues: CSASMDVGLYEQYF. The DNA for the CDR3 is TGCAGTGCTAGCATGGACGTCGGACTTTACGAGCAGTACTTC.

The rearrangement links TRBV5-1 to TRBJ2-2; tentative D call: TRBD1 (6 bases). Trimming removed 6 bases at V and 4 bases at J, with 16 bases between. Germline V gives CDR1 SGHRS, CDR2 YFSETQ. The CDR3 spans 15 residues. In nucleotides, the CDR3 is TGCGCCAGCACCTCCCACAGGGTTAGCACCGGGGAGCTGTTTTTT. Translating gives CASTSHRVSTGELFF.

This clonotype was seen only a few times. CDR3 bases: TGTGCCAGCAGTGCTCGAGGACCTGGGGCCAACGTCCTGACTTTC. This translates into CASSARGPGANVLTF. The chain combines TRBV2 with TRBJ2-6; D is ambiguous. This CDR3 has 15 amino acids. CDR1 is SNHLY and CDR2 is FYNNEI in the germline V gene. Trimming removed 4 bases at V and 2 bases at J, with 9 bases between.

The J gene is TRBJ1-4, the V gene TRBV30; tentative D call: TRBD1 (6 bases). V lost 6 bases and J lost 5, with 10 bases in between. The CDR3 loop spans 12 amino acids. Per germline, CDR1 GTSNPN and CDR2 SVGIG (reference sequence). The CDR3 is CACGQPNEKLFF. CDR3 DNA: TGTGCCTGCGGACAGCCGAATGAAAAACTGTTTTTT. The full variable domain, its missing parts supplied by reference TRBV30 and TRBJ1-4, is SQTIHQWPATLVQPVGSPLSLECTVEGTSNPNLYWYRQAAGRGLQLLFYSVGIGQISSEVPQNLSASRPQDRQFILSSKKLLLSDSGFYLCACGQPNEKLFFGSGTQLSVL.

V and J are TRBV20-1 and TRBJ2-3; TRBD2 matches at 9 bases. The CDR3 runs 15 residues. The junction had 10 bases not matched to a gene; V was cut back by 0 bases and J by 9 bases. Per the germline V gene, CDR1 is DFQATT and CDR2 is SNEGSKA (reference sequence). DNA for the CDR3: TGCAGTGCTAGAGATGGGACTAGCTGGGAAAGGACGCAGTATTTT. Translated: CSARDGTSWERTQYF.

The sample holds many counts of this clonotype. The V gene is TRBV6-5, the J gene TRBJ2-3, with a tentative D call TRBD2 (6 bases). Trimming stripped 6 bases from V and 3 bases from J, with 13 bases between. The CDR3 is 14 residues long. From germline, CDR1 is MNHEY and CDR2 SVGAGI. The CDR3, as DNA: TGTGCCAGCAGCCCCGGGACTCAAACAGATACGCAGTATTTT. Translated: CASSPGTQTDTQYF.

The chain is built from TRBV20-1 and TRBJ2-1; D could derive from TRBD1 or TRBD2 (6 bases each). The J call could be wrong; TRBJ2-7 is a better fit for the DNA end. The CDR3 consists of 15 residues. Germline CDR1 and CDR2: DFQATT and SNEGSKA (reference sequence). The CDR3 reads CSARDPRGPYNEQYF. The CDR3 DNA sequence: TGCAGTGCTAGAGATCCCCGGGGGCCTTACAATGAGCAGTACTTC.

This clonotype has a count of ten or more. The chain links TRBV7-3 to TRBJ2-3; tentative D call: TRBD1 (6 bases). CDR1 SGHTA and CDR2 FQGTGA come from the germline V gene. The V end was cut by 0 bases, the J end by 3 bases, with 10 bases between. The CDR3 extends over 15 amino acids. The CDR3 is CASSLTGADTDTQYF. Written as DNA, the CDR3 is TGTGCCAGCAGCTTAACGGGGGCCGATACAGATACGCAGTATTTT.